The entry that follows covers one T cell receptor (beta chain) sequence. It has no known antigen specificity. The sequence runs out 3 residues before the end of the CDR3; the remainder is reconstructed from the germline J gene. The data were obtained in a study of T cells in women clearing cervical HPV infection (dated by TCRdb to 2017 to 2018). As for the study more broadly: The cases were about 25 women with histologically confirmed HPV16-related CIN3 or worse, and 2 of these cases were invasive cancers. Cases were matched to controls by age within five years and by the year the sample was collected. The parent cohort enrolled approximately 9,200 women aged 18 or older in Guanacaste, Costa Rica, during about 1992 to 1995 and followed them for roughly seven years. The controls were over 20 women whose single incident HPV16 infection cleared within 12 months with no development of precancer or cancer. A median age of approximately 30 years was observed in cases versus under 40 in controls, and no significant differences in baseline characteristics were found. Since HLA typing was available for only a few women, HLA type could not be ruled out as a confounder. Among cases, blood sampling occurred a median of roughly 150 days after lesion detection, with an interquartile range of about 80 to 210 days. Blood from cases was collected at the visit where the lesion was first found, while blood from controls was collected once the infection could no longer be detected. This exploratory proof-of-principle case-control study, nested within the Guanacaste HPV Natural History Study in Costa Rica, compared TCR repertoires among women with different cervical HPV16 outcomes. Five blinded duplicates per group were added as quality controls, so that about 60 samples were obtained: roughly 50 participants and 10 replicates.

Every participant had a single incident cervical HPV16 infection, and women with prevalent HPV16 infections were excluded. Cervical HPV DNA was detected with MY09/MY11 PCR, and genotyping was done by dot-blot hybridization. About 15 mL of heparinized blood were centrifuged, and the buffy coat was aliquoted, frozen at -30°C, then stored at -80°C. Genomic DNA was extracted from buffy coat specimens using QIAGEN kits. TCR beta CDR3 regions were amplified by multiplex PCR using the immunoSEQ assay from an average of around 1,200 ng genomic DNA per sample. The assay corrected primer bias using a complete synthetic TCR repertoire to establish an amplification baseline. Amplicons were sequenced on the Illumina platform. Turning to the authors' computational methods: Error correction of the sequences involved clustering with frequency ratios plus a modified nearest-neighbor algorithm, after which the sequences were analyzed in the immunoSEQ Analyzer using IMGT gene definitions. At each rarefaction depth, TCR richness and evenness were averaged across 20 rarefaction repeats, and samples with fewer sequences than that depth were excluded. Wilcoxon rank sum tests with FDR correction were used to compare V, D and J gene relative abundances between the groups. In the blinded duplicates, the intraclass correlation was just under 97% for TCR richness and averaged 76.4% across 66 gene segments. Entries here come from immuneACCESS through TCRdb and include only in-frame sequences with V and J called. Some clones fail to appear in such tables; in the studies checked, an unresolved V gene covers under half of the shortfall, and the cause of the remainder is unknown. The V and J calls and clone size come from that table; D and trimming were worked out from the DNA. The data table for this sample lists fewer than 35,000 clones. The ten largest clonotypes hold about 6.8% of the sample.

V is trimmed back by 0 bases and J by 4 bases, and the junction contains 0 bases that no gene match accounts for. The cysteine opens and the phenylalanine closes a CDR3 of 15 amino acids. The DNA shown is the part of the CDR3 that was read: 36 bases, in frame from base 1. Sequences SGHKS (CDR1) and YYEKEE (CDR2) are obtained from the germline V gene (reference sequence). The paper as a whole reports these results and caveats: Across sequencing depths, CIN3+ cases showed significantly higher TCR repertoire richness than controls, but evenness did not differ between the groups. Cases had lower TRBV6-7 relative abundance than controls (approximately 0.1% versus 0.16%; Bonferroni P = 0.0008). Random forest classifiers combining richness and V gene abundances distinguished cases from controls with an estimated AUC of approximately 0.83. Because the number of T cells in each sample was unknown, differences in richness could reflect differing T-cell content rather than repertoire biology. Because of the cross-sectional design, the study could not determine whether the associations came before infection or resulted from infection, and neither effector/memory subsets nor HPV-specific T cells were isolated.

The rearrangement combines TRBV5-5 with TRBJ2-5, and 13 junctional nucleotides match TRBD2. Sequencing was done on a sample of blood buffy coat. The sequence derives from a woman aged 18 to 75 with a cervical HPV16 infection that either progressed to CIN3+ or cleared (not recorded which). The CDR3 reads CASSLGTSGGETQYF. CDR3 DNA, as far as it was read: TGTGCCAGCAGCTTGGGGACTAGCGGGGGAGAGACC.